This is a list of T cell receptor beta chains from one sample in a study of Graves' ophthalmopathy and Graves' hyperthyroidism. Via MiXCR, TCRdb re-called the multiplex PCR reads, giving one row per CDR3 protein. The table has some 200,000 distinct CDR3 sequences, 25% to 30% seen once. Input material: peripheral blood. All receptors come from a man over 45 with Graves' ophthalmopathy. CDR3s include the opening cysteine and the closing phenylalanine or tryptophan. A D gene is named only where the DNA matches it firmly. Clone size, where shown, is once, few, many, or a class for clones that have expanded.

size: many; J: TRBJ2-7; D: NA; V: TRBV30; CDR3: CAWSVQGQGEQYF
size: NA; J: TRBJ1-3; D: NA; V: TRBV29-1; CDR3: CTATRGTGNTIYF
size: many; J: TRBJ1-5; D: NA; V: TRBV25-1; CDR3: CASSVLTQHF
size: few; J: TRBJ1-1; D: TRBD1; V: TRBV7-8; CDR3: CASSYTGDTEAFF
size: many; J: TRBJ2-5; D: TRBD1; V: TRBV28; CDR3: CASSFLGTGEKETQYF
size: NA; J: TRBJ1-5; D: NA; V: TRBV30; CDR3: CAWSVEGSNQPQHF
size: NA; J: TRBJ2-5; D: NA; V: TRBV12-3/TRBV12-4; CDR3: CASSLDGIKTQYF
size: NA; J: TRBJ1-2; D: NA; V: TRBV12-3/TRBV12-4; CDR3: CASSLDIGGDYGYTF
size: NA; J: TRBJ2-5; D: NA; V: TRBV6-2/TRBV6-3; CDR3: CASSYRGRETQYF
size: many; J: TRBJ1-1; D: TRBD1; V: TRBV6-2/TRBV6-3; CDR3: CASSYDRGYTEAFF
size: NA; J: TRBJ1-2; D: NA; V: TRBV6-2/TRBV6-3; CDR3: CASSGWGPGANYGYTF
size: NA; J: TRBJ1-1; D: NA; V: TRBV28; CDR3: CASSPAWGLGTEAFF
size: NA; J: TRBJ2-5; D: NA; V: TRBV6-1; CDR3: CASRHRDGRETQYF
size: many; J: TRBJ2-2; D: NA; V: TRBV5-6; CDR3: CASSPGPGELFF
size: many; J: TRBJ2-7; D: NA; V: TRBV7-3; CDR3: CASSAAGGTHYEQYF
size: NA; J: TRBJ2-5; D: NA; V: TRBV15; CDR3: CATSSGSYQETQYF
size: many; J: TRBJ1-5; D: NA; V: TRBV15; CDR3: CATRSVGRGQPQHF
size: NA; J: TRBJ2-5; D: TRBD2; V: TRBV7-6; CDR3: CASSSGLASRETQYF
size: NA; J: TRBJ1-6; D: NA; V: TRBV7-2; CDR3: CASSKQGGLHF
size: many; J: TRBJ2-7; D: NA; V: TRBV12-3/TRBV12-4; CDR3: CASSLALDNEQYF
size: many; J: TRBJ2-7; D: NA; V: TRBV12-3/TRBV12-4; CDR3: CASSLYEQYF
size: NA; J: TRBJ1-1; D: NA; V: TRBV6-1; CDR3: CASNGGGANTEAFF
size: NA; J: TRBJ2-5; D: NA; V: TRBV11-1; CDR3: CASTPQRNQETQYF
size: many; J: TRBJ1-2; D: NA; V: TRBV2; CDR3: CASSERNGAGKYTF
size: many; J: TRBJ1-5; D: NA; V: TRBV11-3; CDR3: CASSLDQVSPQHF
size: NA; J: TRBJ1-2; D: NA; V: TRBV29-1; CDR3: CSVGRDGYGYTF
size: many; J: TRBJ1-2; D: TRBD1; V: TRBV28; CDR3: CASSSGQVYGYTF
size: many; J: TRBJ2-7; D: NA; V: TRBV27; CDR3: CASSPREKATYEQYF
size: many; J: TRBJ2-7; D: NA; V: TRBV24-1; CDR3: CATSGPGPPYEQYF
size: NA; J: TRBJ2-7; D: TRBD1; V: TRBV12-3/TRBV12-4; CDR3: CASTPGQGTYEQYF
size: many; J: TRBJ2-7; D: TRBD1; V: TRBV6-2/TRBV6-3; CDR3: CASSSIDRGDYEQYF
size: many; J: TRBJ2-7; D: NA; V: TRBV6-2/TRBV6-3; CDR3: CASSYVDNYEQYF
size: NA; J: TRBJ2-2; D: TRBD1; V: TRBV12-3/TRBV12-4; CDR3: CASKTQGANTGELFF
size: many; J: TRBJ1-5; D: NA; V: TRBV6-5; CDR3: CASKEESWESNQPQHF
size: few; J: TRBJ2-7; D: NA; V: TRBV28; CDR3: CASSLDRQSYEQYF
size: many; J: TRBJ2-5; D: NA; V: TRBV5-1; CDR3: CASSFNGQLQETQYF
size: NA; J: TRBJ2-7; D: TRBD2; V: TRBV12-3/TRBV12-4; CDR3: CASSLLASGAYEQYF
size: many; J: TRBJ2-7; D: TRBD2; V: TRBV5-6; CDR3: CASSHTRLAVYEQYF
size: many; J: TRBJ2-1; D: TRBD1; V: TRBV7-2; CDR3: CASSPRTGFYNEQFF
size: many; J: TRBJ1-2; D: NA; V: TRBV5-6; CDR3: CASSQRSLGGGGYTF
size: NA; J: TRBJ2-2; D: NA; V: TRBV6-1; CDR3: CAIQGPNTGELFF
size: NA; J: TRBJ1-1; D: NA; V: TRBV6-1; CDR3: CASSGDNHPTEAFF
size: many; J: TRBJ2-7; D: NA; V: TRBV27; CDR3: CASSPGGGPIPYEQYF
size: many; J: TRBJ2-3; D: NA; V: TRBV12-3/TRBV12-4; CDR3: CASSLAGLTGDTQYF
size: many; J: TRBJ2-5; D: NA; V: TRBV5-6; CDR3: CASSFRRLGGETQYF